This TCR beta chain was sequenced during a study of T cell responses to AZD1222 COVID-19 vaccine. Study conclusions and caveats: Spike-specific TCR breadth and depth went up after people got two AZD1222 doses.

Points on this clone: Its antigen is undetermined.

Profiling relied on immunoSEQ multiplex PCR, and the TCRdb table lists in-frame clones only, not all of them. Here the sample spans 100,000 to 150,000 clones, around nine tenths being singletons. The CDR3 is 16 residues long. Trimming took 2 bases from V and 4 from J; bases not matched to a gene: 9. The germline V gene has CDR1 SGHVS and CDR2 FQNEAQ. The chain combines TRBV7-8 with TRBJ1-2; TRBD1 matches 8 bases. The receptor was isolated from an adult in good health. Source: peripheral blood, taken on day 0 of AZD1222 vaccination. CDR3 amino acids: CASSLRDWDRPYGYTF. CDR3 DNA: TGTGCCAGCAGCTTACGGGATTGGGACAGGCCCTATGGCTACACCTTC.